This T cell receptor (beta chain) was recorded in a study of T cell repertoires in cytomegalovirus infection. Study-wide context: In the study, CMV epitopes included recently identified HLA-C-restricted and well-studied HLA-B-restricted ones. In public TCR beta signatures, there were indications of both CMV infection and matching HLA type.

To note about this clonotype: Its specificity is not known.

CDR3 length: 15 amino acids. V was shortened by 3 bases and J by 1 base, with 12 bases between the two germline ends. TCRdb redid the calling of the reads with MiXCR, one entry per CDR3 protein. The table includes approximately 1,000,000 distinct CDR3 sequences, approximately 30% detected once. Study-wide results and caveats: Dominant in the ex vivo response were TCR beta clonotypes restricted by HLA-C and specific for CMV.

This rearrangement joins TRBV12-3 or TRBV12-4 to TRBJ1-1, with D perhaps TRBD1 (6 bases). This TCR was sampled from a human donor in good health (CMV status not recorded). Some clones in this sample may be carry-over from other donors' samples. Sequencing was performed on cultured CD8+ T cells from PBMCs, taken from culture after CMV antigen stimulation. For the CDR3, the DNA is TGTGCCAGCAGTTTGGGGGCCAACCGGAACACTGAAGCTTTCTTT. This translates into CASSLGANRNTEAFF.